This T cell receptor (beta chain) comes out of a study of blood T cell repertoires in COVID-19. This clone was seen only once. In the original processing: Estimated nucleated cell counts came from reference gene primer amplification. This table comes from immunoSEQ multiplex PCR, and its TCRdb copy is limited to in-frame clones, with some not included. That table gives V, J and clone size, and the DNA gave D and trimming. The table includes over 55,000 clones, about 80% detected once. The germline V gene has CDR1 SNHLY and CDR2 FYNNEI. V shed 4 bases and J shed 1 base, with 7 bases lying between them. This CDR3 region has 13 residues.

The TCR originated in an older man with COVID-19, enrolled during active disease. The specimen was peripheral blood. The chain combines TRBV2 with TRBJ1-1, with unresolved D. DNA for the CDR3: TGTGCCAGCAGTGCCGGTAGGAACACTGAAGCTTTCTTT. Translated, it gives CASSAGRNTEAFF.